This T cell receptor beta chain was documented in a study of beta chain features in type 1 diabetes. The authors reverse transcribed all of the isolated RNA, so sequencing captured expressed TCRB transcripts. The table came from immunoSEQ multiplex PCR; TCRdb's copy has only in-frame clones and leaves some out. The data hold hundreds of thousands of clones, with 11% observed a single time. This clone was detected a few times. Other DNA variants within this sample encode the same CDR3. The CDR3 is 15 amino acids. Unmatched junction bases numbered 2, after V lost 4 bases and J lost 1 base. Per germline, CDR1 SGHDN and CDR2 FVKESK.

This TCR derives from a woman aged 25-40 years in good health. The chain employs TRBV14 and TRBJ2-7; 12 positions agree with TRBD2. The sequenced sample consisted of naive CD4+ T cells from blood. CDR3 sequence reads: CASSLLAGGSYEQYF. DNA for the CDR3: TGTGCCAGCAGCCTCCTAGCGGGAGGGTCCTACGAGCAGTACTTC.